These 27 T cell receptor beta chains originate from one sample sequenced in a study of identical twins. TCRdb re-derived calls from the 5' RACE reads in MiXCR, one entry per CDR3 protein. In the table there are hundreds of thousands of distinct CDR3 sequences, around 12% of which are singletons. These sequences were also reported in another study, on yellow fever vaccine responses in identical twins.

Sequencing was done on a sample of CD8+ T cells sorted from blood. All receptors derive from a woman under 30 in good health.

This chain joins TRBV6-2 or TRBV6-3 and TRBJ2-7; 9 nucleotides align to TRBD1. Germline V lookup: CDR1 MNHEY, CDR2 SVGEGT. This CDR3 has 15 amino acids. Losses at the gene ends were 5 bases for V and 0 bases for J; bases not matched to a gene: 5. The CDR3 DNA sequence: TGTGCCAGCAGTCTAGGGACAGGGCTCTCCTACGAGCAGTACGTC. Translating gives CASSLGTGLSYEQYV.

In this sample, this clonotype turned up many times. The gene calls are TRBV29-1 and TRBJ2-1; no clear D gene. In germline, CDR1 is SQVTM, CDR2 ANQGSEA. The CDR3 contains 11 residues. Trimming took off 7 bases at V and 5 bases at J, with 9 bases between the two ends. The CDR3 sequence: CSDREDNEQFF. The CDR3 DNA sequence: TGCAGCGACCGAGAAGACAATGAGCAGTTCTTC.

In this sample, this clonotype turned up many times. The V and J genes are TRBV7-6 and TRBJ2-3, with 9 bases identical to TRBD2. The ends lost 5 bases at V and 0 bases at J; junction bases unmatched: 3. The CDR3 runs to 15 residues. From germline, CDR1 is SGHVS and CDR2 FNYEAQ. The CDR3 reads CASSRTSGSTDTQYF. CDR3 DNA sequence: TGTGCCAGCAGCCGAACTAGCGGGAGCACAGATACGCAGTATTTT.

With regard to this clonotype: The junction does not match germline at one end; this may be a read error. The V gene is TRBV7-9, the J gene TRBJ2-1, with D uncertain. This CDR3 spans 11 amino acids. Germline V gene lookup returns CDR1 SEHNR and CDR2 FQNEAQ (reference sequence). CDR3 bases: TGTGCCAGCAGCCACGCACCACCCCAGGTCTTC. It specifies CASSHAPPQVF. The variable domain in full, with the rest retrieved from reference TRBV7-9 and TRBJ2-1, is DTGVSQNPRHKITKRGQNVTFRCDPISEHNRLYWYRQTLGQGPEFLTYFQNEAQLEKSRLLSDRFSAERPKGSFSTLEIQRTEQGDSAMYLCASSHAPPQVFGPGTRLTVL.

This clonotype was counted a few times. The gene calls are TRBV29-1 and TRBJ2-7; 8 bases agree with TRBD2. The V segment lost 8 bases and the J segment 4 bases; nucleotides outside the gene matches: 13. This CDR3 comprises 14 residues. Germline CDR1 and CDR2: SQVTM and ANQGSEA. CDR3 protein: CSPGRDGERYEQYF. CDR3 bases: TGCAGCCCCGGGAGGGACGGAGAAAGATACGAGCAGTACTTC.

J is TRBJ2-2 and V is TRBV7-9; 8 bases agree with TRBD2. Germline lookup yields CDR1 SEHNR and CDR2 FQNEAQ (reference sequence). The trim removed 3 bases at V and 4 bases at J, leaving 4 bases unmatched. This CDR3 contains 15 residues. CDR3 sequence (DNA): TGTGCCAGCAGCTTGGACGGGAGGGTCACCGGGGAGCTGTTTTTT. Translated: CASSLDGRVTGELFF.

This clonotype has more than one count but fewer than ten. V and J are TRBV7-8 and TRBJ2-5; 7 bases are a match to TRBD1. This CDR3 spans 17 amino acids. Trimming removed 1 base from V and 4 bases from J; junction bases left unmatched: 12. Germline CDR1 is SGHVS and CDR2 is FQNEAQ. CDR3 loop: CASSLGGTDPRRETQYF. In nucleotides, the CDR3 is TGTGCCAGCAGCTTAGGAGGGACAGATCCAAGGAGAGAGACCCAGTACTTC. Full variable domain (missing parts from reference TRBV7-8 and TRBJ2-5): GAGVSQSPRYKVAKRGQDVALRCDPISGHVSLFWYQQALGQGPEFLTYFQNEAQLDKSGLPSDRFFAERPEGSVSTLKIQRTQQEDSAVYLCASSLGGTDPRRETQYFGPGTRLLVL.

The V and J genes are TRBV6-1 and TRBJ2-5; D is ambiguous. The CDR3 runs to 15 residues. Germline loops: CDR1 MNHNS, CDR2 SASEGT. V was pared by 5 bases and J by 1 base, with 14 bases between. CDR3 DNA sequence: TGTGCCAGCAGTCCCCGGACGGATCTCCAAGAGACCCAGTACTTC. Translated: CASSPRTDLQETQYF.

The chain is built from TRBV24-1 and TRBJ2-2; 11 bases agree with TRBD2. The V gene's germline CDR1 is KGHDR and CDR2 SFDVKD. V was clipped by 4 bases and J by 0 bases; unmatched bases: 9. CDR3 length equals 19 residues. The CDR3 coding sequence is TGTGCCACCAGTGACCTCGGGACTAGCGGACCCGCGAACACCGGGGAGCTGTTTTTT. As protein: CATSDLGTSGPANTGELFF.

This clonotype occurred a few times. This chain uses TRBV7-6 with TRBJ2-1; 7 bases agree with TRBD2. The CDR3 sequence is 16 residues long. V was pared by 1 base and J by 0 bases, with 3 bases of the junction left unmatched. The germline V gene encodes CDR1 SGHVS and CDR2 FNYEAQ. The DNA for the CDR3 is TGTGCCAGCAGCTTAGTGGGGGGGGACTCCTACAATGAGCAGTTCTTC. Amino acid sequence: CASSLVGGDSYNEQFF.

This clonotype appeared many times. In nucleotides, the CDR3 is TGCAGTGCTAGAGATCCCGGGGCCTCCTACGAGCAGTACTTC. This codes for CSARDPGASYEQYF. This sequence joins TRBV20-1 and TRBJ2-7, with D tentatively TRBD1 or TRBD2 (5 bases each). V gave up 0 bases and J gave up 0 bases, with 9 bases separating them. Germline V lookup: CDR1 DFQATT, CDR2 SNEGSKA (reference sequence). The CDR3 loop spans 14 amino acids.

This clonotype was counted only a few times. CDR3 sequence reads: CASSRTTTGVEETQYF. CDR3 DNA sequence: TGTGCCAGCAGCAGAACCACGACAGGGGTCGAAGAGACCCAGTACTTC. The rearrangement uses TRBV12-3 or TRBV12-4 and TRBJ2-5, with 8 nucleotides matching TRBD1. J gave up 3 bases and V 6 bases, and 12 bases lay outside the gene matches. The length of the CDR3 is 16 residues.

V usage is TRBV6-1 and J usage is TRBJ1-5; 12 nucleotides agree with TRBD1. The J segment lost 4 bases and the V segment lost 8 bases, leaving 3 bases of the junction unmatched. Germline assignment: CDR1 MNHNS and CDR2 SASEGT. The CDR3 contains 14 residues. The CDR3 sequence: CASQGQGANQPQHF. CDR3 DNA: TGTGCCAGCCAGGGACAGGGGGCTAATCAGCCCCAGCATTTT.

The CDR3 nucleotides read TGTGCCAGCAGCCAAGAGTCGGATAGGCGGGAGACCCAGTACTTC. Its translation: CASSQESDRRETQYF. This chain uses TRBV3-1 with TRBJ2-5; D call uncertain. V dropped 0 bases and J dropped 5 bases, with 13 bases sitting between them. This CDR3 has 15 residues. Germline CDR1 is LGHDT and CDR2 is YNNKEL (reference sequence).

V is TRBV10-2 and J is TRBJ2-2; no definite D call. Trimming shortened V by 0 bases and J by 7 bases, and 6 bases separated the two germline ends. This CDR3 region has 13 residues. Germline assignment: CDR1 WSHSY and CDR2 SAAADI. CDR3: CASSESRIGELFF. Here the CDR3 DNA reads TGCGCCAGCAGTGAGTCTAGGATCGGGGAGCTGTTTTTT.

The chain recombines TRBV28 with TRBJ2-5; no reliable D call. The germline V gene encodes CDR1 MDHEN and CDR2 SYDVKM. Trimming stripped 5 bases from V and 7 bases from J, with 11 bases between. CDR3 size: 12 residues. The CDR3 reads CASSPNKGTQYF. In DNA, the CDR3 is TGTGCCAGCAGTCCCAACAAGGGGACCCAGTACTTC.

This clonotype appeared a few times. J is TRBJ2-3 and V is TRBV19, with no clear D. Germline V CDR1 and CDR2: LNHDA, SQIVND (reference sequence). With 5 bases removed from V and 5 bases from J, the gap between germline ends came to 11 bases. The CDR3 runs 13 residues. In nucleotides, the CDR3 is TGTGCCAGTAGTCTATATACGGTAGATACGCAGTATTTT. It translates to CASSLYTVDTQYF. The entire variable domain, with the rest obtained from reference TRBV19 and TRBJ2-3, is as follows: DGGITQSPKYLFRKEGQNVTLSCEQNLNHDAMYWYRQDPGQGLRLIYYSQIVNDFQKGDIAEGYSVSREKKESFPLTVTSAQKNPTAFYLCASSLYTVDTQYFGPGTRLTVL.

This clonotype was seen ten or more times. The genes are TRBV20-1 and TRBJ2-3; 9 bases are shared with TRBD2. This CDR3 comprises 16 residues. CDR1 is DFQATT, CDR2 SNEGSKA, per germline (reference sequence). V dropped 6 bases and J dropped 3; count of bases not matched to a gene: 13. The CDR3 region has the DNA TGCAGTGCCCATAGTGGCCCGCTAGCGGGAACAGATACGCAGTATTTT. Protein: CSAHSGPLAGTDTQYF.

This clonotype was recorded a few times. The chain carries TRBV19 and TRBJ2-7, with D possibly matching TRBD1 (5 bases). V was clipped by 3 bases and J by 1 base, with 10 bases between them. Looked up from germline, CDR1 is LNHDA and CDR2 is SQIVND (reference sequence). The CDR3 is made up of 14 amino acids. DNA of the CDR3: TGTGCCAGTAGTATCGAGGCAGGGTCCTACGAGCAGTACTTC. This sequence encodes CASSIEAGSYEQYF.

By frequency in the sample, this clonotype is medium-sized. The chain combines TRBV6-2 or TRBV6-3 with TRBJ2-2, with D perhaps TRBD1 or TRBD2 (5 bases each). The CDR3 is 16 amino acids. The ends were cut back, 2 bases at V and 3 bases at J, with 13 bases in the middle. Per germline, CDR1 MNHEY and CDR2 SVGEGT. The DNA for the CDR3 is TGTGCCAGCAGTTACCCTTGGGGGAGATACACCGGGGAGCTGTTTTTT. It codes for CASSYPWGRYTGELFF.

The chain combines TRBV20-1 with TRBJ2-5; TRBD2 agrees at 7 bases. Trimming took 6 bases from V and 5 from J; bases not matched to a gene: 15. The germline V gene encodes CDR1 DFQATT and CDR2 SNEGSKA (reference sequence). The length of the CDR3 is 15 residues. The CDR3 reads CSAERGGSLDETQYF. CDR3 DNA sequence: TGCAGTGCCGAACGGGGCGGGAGTCTAGATGAGACCCAGTACTTC.

This clonotype has just one count. Germline and junction disagree at one end, which may indicate a read error. This sequence joins TRBV10-3 and TRBJ2-1, with D hard to call. In germline, CDR1 is ENHRY, CDR2 SYGVKD. The CDR3 loop spans 16 amino acids. CDR3 sequence reads: CAISKSGDGSYNEQFF. The CDR3 coding sequence is TGTGCCATCAGTAAGTCGGGTGACGGCTCCTACAATGAGCAGTTCTTC.

Worth noting for this clonotype: A much larger clonotype is one base distant, so this may be a read error. This rearrangement joins TRBV7-9 to TRBJ2-5; D may be TRBD1 (6 bases). This CDR3 region has 15 residues. V was clipped by 6 bases and J by 1 base, with 15 bases between them. CDR1 and CDR2 from the germline V gene are SEHNR and FQNEAQ (reference sequence). CDR3 residues: CASRGTWAGQETQYF. The CDR3 DNA reads as TGTGCCAGCAGGGGGACATGGGCGGGCCAAGAGACCCAGTACTTC. The full variable domain, rest sourced from reference TRBV7-9 and TRBJ2-5, is DTGVSQNPRHKITKRGQNVTFRCDPISEHNRLYWYRQTLGQGPEFLTYFQNEAQLEKSRLLSDRFSAERPKGSFSTLEIQRTEQGDSAMYLCASRGTWAGQETQYFGPGTRLLVL.

There are a few counts of this clonotype. The genes are TRBV15 and TRBJ1-5, with D uncertain. The CDR3 loop spans 13 amino acids. V was cut by 5 bases and J by 2 bases, with 7 bases left in between. Germline V gene data show CDR1 as LNHNV and CDR2 as YYDKDF (reference sequence). The CDR3 DNA sequence: TGTGCCACCAGCCAGGACGGCAATCAGCCCCAGCATTTT. Protein sequence: CATSQDGNQPQHF.

This chain joins TRBV20-1 and TRBJ2-3; either TRBD1 or TRBD2 may fit D (5 bases each). The CDR3 covers 13 residues. Germline CDR1 is DFQATT and CDR2 is SNEGSKA (reference sequence). Here the CDR3 reads CSADSPRADTQYF. The CDR3 nucleotides are TGCAGCGCCGACAGCCCGAGGGCAGATACGCAGTATTTT.

The V call is TRBV12-3 or TRBV12-4, the J call TRBJ1-6; tentatively, D is TRBD1 (6 bases). V lost 5 bases and J lost 4, with 9 bases in between. This CDR3 region has 14 residues. The CDR3 sequence: CASSTGYYNSPLHF. The CDR3 region has the DNA TGTGCCAGCAGTACAGGGTATTATAATTCACCCCTCCACTTT.

The CDR3 coding sequence is TGCGCCAGCAGCCACCCTACAGGGGGTGGTGAAAAACTGTTTTTT. This translates into CASSHPTGGGEKLFF. The chain recombines TRBV4-1 with TRBJ1-4, with 8 bases aligning to TRBD1. J lost 7 bases, V lost 3 bases, and 7 bases had no gene match. The CDR3 length is 15 residues. Germline V gene data show CDR1 as MGHRA and CDR2 as YSYEKL.